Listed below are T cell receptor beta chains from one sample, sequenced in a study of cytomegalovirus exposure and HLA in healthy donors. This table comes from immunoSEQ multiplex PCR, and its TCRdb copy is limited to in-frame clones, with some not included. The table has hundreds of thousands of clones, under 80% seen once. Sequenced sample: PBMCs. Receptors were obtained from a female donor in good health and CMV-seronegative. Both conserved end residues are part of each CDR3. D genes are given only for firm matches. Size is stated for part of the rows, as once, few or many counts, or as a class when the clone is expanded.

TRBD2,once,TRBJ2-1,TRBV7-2,CASSLRGGDEQFF,TGTGCCAGCAGCCTCCGGGGAGGGGATGAGCAGTTCTTC
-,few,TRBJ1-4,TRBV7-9,CASSLHYRDANEKLFF,TGTGCCAGCAGCTTACATTACAGGGATGCTAATGAAAAACTGTTTTTT
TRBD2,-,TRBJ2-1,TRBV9,CASSDPSGKTYNEQFF,TGTGCCAGCAGCGACCCTAGCGGGAAAACCTACAATGAGCAGTTCTTC
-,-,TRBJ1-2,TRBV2,CASSRGVLGHYGYTF,TGTGCCAGCAGTCGGGGGGTGCTCGGGCACTATGGCTACACCTTC
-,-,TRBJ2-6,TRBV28,CASRGASSGANVLTF,TGTGCCAGCAGAGGGGCTTCCTCTGGGGCCAACGTCCTGACTTTC
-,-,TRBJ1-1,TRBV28,CASRPAGSTEAFF,TGTGCCAGCAGGCCAGCAGGGTCCACTGAAGCTTTCTTT
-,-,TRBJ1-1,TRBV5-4,CASSLEGGAYTEAFF,TGTGCCAGCAGCTTGGAAGGGGGGGCTTACACTGAAGCTTTCTTT
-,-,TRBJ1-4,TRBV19,CASRGLATNEKLFF,TGTGCCAGTAGGGGCCTTGCAACTAATGAAAAACTGTTTTTT
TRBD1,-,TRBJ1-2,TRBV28,CASRRVADRVDYGYTF,TGTGCCAGCAGAAGGGTGGCGGACAGGGTAGACTATGGCTACACCTTC
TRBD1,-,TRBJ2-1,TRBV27,CASRRTGPNNEQFF,TGTGCCAGCAGGAGGACAGGGCCGAACAATGAGCAGTTCTTC
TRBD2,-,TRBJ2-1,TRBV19,CASSIASGLTAYNEQFF,TGTGCCAGTAGTATCGCTAGCGGTCTTACTGCCTACAATGAGCAGTTCTTC
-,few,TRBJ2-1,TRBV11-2,CASSLLTQGGNEQFF,TGTGCCAGCAGCTTATTGACTCAGGGTGGCAATGAGCAGTTCTTC
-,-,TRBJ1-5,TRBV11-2,CASSFSAGGNQPQHF,TGTGCCAGCAGCTTTAGTGCGGGGGGCAATCAGCCCCAGCATTTT
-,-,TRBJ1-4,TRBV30,CAWSVRRTNEKLLF,TGTGCCTGGAGTGTCCGGCGGACTAATGAAAAACTGCTTTTT
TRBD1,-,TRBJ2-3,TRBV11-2,CASSQPQGADTQYF,TGTGCCAGCAGCCAGCCACAGGGGGCAGATACGCAGTATTTT
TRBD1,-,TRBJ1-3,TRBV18,CASSPGLTGGSGNTIYF,TGTGCCAGCTCACCGGGGTTGACAGGGGGCTCTGGAAACACCATATATTTT
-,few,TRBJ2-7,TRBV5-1,CASSSDLPGEQYF,TGCGCCAGCAGCTCGGACCTCCCGGGAGAGCAGTACTTC
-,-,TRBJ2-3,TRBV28,CASSLSGTSTDTQYF,TGTGCCAGCAGTTTATCGGGGACTAGCACAGATACGCAGTATTTT
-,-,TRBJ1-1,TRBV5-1,CASQAGLNTEAFF,TGCGCCAGCCAAGCGGGCCTGAACACTGAAGCTTTCTTT
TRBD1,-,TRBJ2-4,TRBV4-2,CASSQEVGRTDRSKNIQYF,TGTGCCAGCAGCCAAGAAGTGGGCAGGACGGACAGGTCCAAAAACATTCAGTACTTC
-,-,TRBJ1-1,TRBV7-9,CTSSQMGTLNTEAFF,TGTACCAGCAGCCAGATGGGCACCCTGAACACTGAAGCTTTCTTT
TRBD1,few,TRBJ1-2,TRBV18,CASSPPDRVGGYTF,TGTGCCAGCTCACCACCTGACAGGGTGGGCGGCTACACCTTC
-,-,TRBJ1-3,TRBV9,CASSEQSSTGGTIYF,TGTGCCAGCAGCGAGCAAAGTTCGACGGGGGGAACCATATATTTT
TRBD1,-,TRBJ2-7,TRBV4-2,CASSPPGQGAYEQYF,TGTGCCAGCAGCCCACCGGGACAGGGGGCCTACGAGCAGTACTTC
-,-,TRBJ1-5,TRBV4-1,CASSLYSSQPQHF,TGCGCCAGCAGCCTTTATTCGAGCCAGCCCCAGCATTTT
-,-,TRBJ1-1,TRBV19,CASSMRGGRAFF,TGTGCCAGTAGTATGAGGGGGGGACGAGCTTTCTTT
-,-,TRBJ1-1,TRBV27,CASSLMRNTEAFF,TGTGCCAGCAGTTTAATGAGGAACACTGAAGCTTTCTTT
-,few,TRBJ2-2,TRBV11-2,CASSLTSRRTGGELFF,TGTGCCAGCAGCCTCACTAGCCGACGAACGGGCGGGGAGCTGTTTTTT
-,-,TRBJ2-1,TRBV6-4,CASRNKTEFSYNEQFF,TGTGCCAGCAGGAACAAAACAGAGTTCTCCTACAATGAGCAGTTCTTC
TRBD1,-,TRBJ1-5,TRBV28,CASSSLRGVDQPQHF,TGTGCCAGCAGCTCACTCAGGGGGGTGGATCAGCCCCAGCATTTT
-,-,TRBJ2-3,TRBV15,CVTSTWGGMEDTQYF,TGTGTCACCAGCACCTGGGGCGGGATGGAAGATACGCAGTATTTT
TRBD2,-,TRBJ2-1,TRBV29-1,CSVLGLAGGLDEQFF,TGCAGCGTCCTTGGACTAGCGGGAGGTTTAGATGAGCAGTTCTTC
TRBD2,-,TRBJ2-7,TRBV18,CASSPPAGGPHEQYF,TGTGCCAGCTCACCCCCAGCGGGAGGGCCCCACGAGCAGTACTTC
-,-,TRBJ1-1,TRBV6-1,CASSEGERNAEAFF,TGTGCCAGCAGTGAAGGAGAGAGAAACGCTGAAGCTTTCTTT
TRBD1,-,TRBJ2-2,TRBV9,CASSVAGTANTGELFF,TGTGCCAGCAGCGTAGCCGGGACAGCGAACACCGGGGAGCTGTTTTTT
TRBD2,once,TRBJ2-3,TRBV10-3,CAISDAGGNTQYF,TGTGCCATCAGTGATGCGGGGGGGAATACGCAGTATTTT
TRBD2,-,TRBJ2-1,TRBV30,CAWSVLAGQSEQFF,TGTGCCTGGAGTGTCCTAGCGGGACAGAGTGAGCAGTTCTTC
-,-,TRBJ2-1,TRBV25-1,CASSIGGPYNEQFF,TGTGCCAGCAGTATTGGGGGCCCCTACAATGAGCAGTTCTTC
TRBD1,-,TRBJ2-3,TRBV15,CATEFAGGTDTQYF,TGTGCCACCGAGTTTGCAGGGGGAACAGATACGCAGTATTTT
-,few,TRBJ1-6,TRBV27,CASTRTGANNSPLHF,TGTGCCAGCACTCGCACGGGAGCCAATAATTCACCCCTCCACTTT
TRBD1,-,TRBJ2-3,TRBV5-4,CASSKGQGAGDTQYF,TGTGCCAGCAGCAAGGGACAGGGGGCCGGAGATACGCAGTATTTT
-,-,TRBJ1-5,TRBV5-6,CASRAGPTVDQPQHF,TGTGCCAGCAGGGCAGGTCCGACCGTGGATCAGCCCCAGCATTTT
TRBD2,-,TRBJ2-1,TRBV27,CASSAGLAAYNEQFF,TGTGCCAGCAGTGCAGGACTAGCGGCCTACAATGAGCAGTTCTTC
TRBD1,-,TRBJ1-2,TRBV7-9,CASSLGTGYGYTF,TGTGCCAGCAGCTTGGGGACAGGATATGGCTACACCTTC
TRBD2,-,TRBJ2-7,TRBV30,CAWSVGMTSGRAYEQYF,TGTGCCTGGAGTGTAGGGATGACTAGCGGGAGGGCCTACGAGCAGTACTTC
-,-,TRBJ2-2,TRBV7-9,CASSGYARRANTGELFF,TGTGCCAGCAGCGGATACGCGCGTCGGGCGAACACCGGGGAGCTGTTTTTT
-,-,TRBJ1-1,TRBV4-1,CASSQASSRVNTEAFF,TGCGCCAGCAGCCAAGCCTCAAGTCGGGTTAACACTGAAGCTTTCTTT
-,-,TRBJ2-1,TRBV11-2,CASSLVSWGSDEQFF,TGTGCCAGCAGCTTAGTGTCGTGGGGCAGCGATGAGCAGTTCTTC
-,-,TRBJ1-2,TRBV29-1,CSVELNGYGYTF,TGCAGCGTTGAGCTTAACGGTTATGGCTACACCTTC
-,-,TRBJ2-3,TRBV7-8,CASSSPLATFYTDTQYF,TGTGCCAGCAGCTCACCGCTAGCTACCTTTTACACAGATACGCAGTATTTT
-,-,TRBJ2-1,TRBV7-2,CASSSQPGNEQFF,TGTGCCAGCAGCTCACAGCCTGGCAATGAGCAGTTCTTC
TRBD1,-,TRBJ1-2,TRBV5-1,CASSSPGQGYYTF,TGCGCCAGCAGCTCTCCGGGACAGGGATACTACACCTTC
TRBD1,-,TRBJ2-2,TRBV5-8,CASSRIDRGTGELFF,TGTGCCAGCAGCAGAATAGACAGGGGCACCGGGGAGCTGTTTTTT
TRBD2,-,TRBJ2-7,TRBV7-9,CASSYTSGSLSEQYF,TGTGCCAGCAGCTATACTAGCGGGAGTCTAAGCGAGCAGTACTTC
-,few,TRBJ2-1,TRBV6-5,CASRGGLMVREQFF,TGTGCCAGCAGGGGGGGGCTCATGGTCAGAGAGCAGTTCTTC
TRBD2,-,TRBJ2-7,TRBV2,CASSEEGLAASYEQYF,TGTGCCAGCAGTGAAGAGGGACTAGCGGCCTCCTACGAGCAGTACTTC
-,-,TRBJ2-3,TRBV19,CASSIGWDSLGTQYF,TGTGCCAGTAGTATAGGGTGGGACTCATTAGGGACGCAGTATTTT
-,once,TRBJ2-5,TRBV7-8,CASSLVGTVLKTQYF,TGTGCCAGCAGCTTAGTCGGGACTGTATTAAAGACCCAGTACTTC
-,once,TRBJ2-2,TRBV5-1,CASMRTANTGELFF,TGCGCCAGCATGCGGACAGCTAACACCGGGGAGCTGTTTTTT